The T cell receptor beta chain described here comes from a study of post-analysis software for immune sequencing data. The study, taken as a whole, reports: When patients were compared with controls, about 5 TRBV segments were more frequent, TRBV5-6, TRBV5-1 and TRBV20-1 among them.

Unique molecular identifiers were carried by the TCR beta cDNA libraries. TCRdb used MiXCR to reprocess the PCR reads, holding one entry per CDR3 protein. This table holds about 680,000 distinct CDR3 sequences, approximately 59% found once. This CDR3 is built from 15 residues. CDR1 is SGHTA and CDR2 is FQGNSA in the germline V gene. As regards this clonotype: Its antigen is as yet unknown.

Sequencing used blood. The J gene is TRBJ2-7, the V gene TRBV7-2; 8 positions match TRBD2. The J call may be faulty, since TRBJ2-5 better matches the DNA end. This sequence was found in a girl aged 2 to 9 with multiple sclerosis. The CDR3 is CASSPLLAGQETQYF. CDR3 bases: TGTGCCAGCAGCCCCCTCCTAGCGGGTCAAGAGACCCAGTACTTC.